This entry lists 5 T cell receptor beta chains sequenced from one sample in a study of T cell repertoires in cytomegalovirus infection. TCRdb re-derived calls from the reads in MiXCR, one entry per CDR3 protein. The top ten clones hold more than 12% of a sample with a few hundred thousand distinct CDR3 sequences, roughly 10% of them seen once. Input material: PBMCs. The source of these receptors is a human donor in good health (CMV status not recorded). Some clones in this sample may be carry-over from other donors' samples.

V gene TRBV5-1 combines with J gene TRBJ1-2; D is ambiguous. Germline V lookup: CDR1 SGHRS, CDR2 YFSETQ. The CDR3 is 14 amino acids. Trimming stripped 4 bases from V and 5 bases from J, with 15 bases between. CDR3 bases: TGCGCCAGCAGCCCGCTGAGCCTGGAATATGGCTACACCTTC. Protein sequence: CASSPLSLEYGYTF.

This clonotype was observed many times. V is TRBV6-1 and J is TRBJ2-5, with TRBD1 identical over 7 bases. CDR3 size: 17 residues. V was pared by 5 bases and J by 5 bases, with 17 bases of the junction left unmatched. Germline values: CDR1 MNHNS, CDR2 SASEGT. The CDR3 loop reads CASSKSTGTAYVETQYF. In DNA form, the CDR3 reads TGTGCCAGCAGTAAATCCACGGGGACAGCCTACGTGGAGACCCAGTACTTC.

This clonotype has at least ten counts. V usage is TRBV7-2 and J usage is TRBJ2-1, with a tentative D call TRBD1 (6 bases). Germline CDR1 SGHTA, CDR2 FQGNSA. This CDR3 has 15 amino acids. Trimming removed 5 bases at V and 1 base at J, with 12 bases between. The CDR3 nucleotides are TGTGCCAGCAGCATCACAGGGAATTCCTACAATGAGCAGTTCTTC. This gives the protein CASSITGNSYNEQFF.

In this sample, this clonotype turned up many times. The chain uses TRBV7-2 and TRBJ1-3; D not certain. There are 16 residues in the CDR3. Germline V CDR1 and CDR2: SGHTA, FQGNSA. The ends were cut back, 1 base at V and 2 bases at J, with 12 bases in the middle. For the CDR3, the DNA is TGTGCCAGCAGCTTAGGTGCCGTAAGAACTGGAAACACCATATATTTT. Residues: CASSLGAVRTGNTIYF. Complete variable domain (other parts from reference TRBV7-2 and TRBJ1-3): GAGVSQSPSNKVTEKGKDVELRCDPISGHTALYWYRQSLGQGLEFLIYFQGNSAPDKSGLPSDRFSAERTGGSVSTLTIQRTQQEDSAVYLCASSLGAVRTGNTIYFGEGSWLTVV.

This clonotype occurred many times. The chain joins TRBV7-2 to TRBJ2-1; D remains unclear. V gave up 6 bases and J gave up 0 bases, with 12 bases separating them. The CDR3 length is 15 residues. Germline CDR1 SGHTA, CDR2 FQGNSA. CDR3 bases: TGTGCCAGCAGTACACATGCTAGCTCCTACAATGAGCAGTTCTTC. Amino acids: CASSTHASSYNEQFF.